Shown below are 29 T cell receptor beta chains from a single sample sequenced in a study of tumor-infiltrating lymphocytes in oesophageal squamous cell carcinoma. TCRdb re-analysed the PCR reads in MiXCR, keeping a single row per CDR3 protein. This table has 9,500 to 13,000 distinct CDR3 sequences, 55% appearing once. Sequences were obtained from esophageal tumor tissue. The receptors originated from a male donor with esophageal squamous cell carcinoma.

The table lists this clonotype with a few counts. This chain uses TRBV2 with TRBJ2-7; maybe TRBD1 (6 bases). V was clipped by 2 bases and J by 4 bases, with 12 bases between them. The germline gives CDR1 SNHLY, CDR2 FYNNEI. This CDR3 is built from 14 residues. CDR3 nucleotide sequence: TGTGCCAGCAGTGAATCCAGGGGCGGTTACGAGCAGTACTTC. It codes for CASSESRGGYEQYF. The full variable domain, rest sourced from reference TRBV2 and TRBJ2-7, is EPEVTQTPSHQVTQMGQEVILRCVPISNHLYFYWYRQILGQKVEFLVSFYNNEISEKSEIFDDQFSVERPDGSNFTLKIRSTKLEDSAMYFCASSESRGGYEQYFGPGTRLTVT.

In its sample, this clonotype was seen once. The rearrangement joins TRBV5-6 to TRBJ2-2; 9 bases are a match to TRBD2. Per the germline V gene, CDR1 is SGHDT and CDR2 is YYEEEE. V lost 2 bases and J lost 6; bases outside the gene matches: 11. This CDR3 is built from 17 residues. The CDR3 DNA sequence: TGTGCCAGCAGCTTTGGGTTTAGCGGGAGTTCGGCCGGGGAGCTGTTTTTT. Its translation: CASSFGFSGSSAGELFF.

This clonotype is large within its sample. This chain uses TRBV7-8 with TRBJ1-2; TRBD1 is a possible D gene (6 bases). Trimming removed 0 bases at V and 2 bases at J, with 10 bases between. CDR1 and CDR2 from the germline V gene are SGHVS and FQNEAQ. CDR3 size: 15 residues. Written as DNA, the CDR3 is TGTGCCAGCAGCTTAGCTCTTACAGGGAACTATGGCTACACCTTC. It is translated as CASSLALTGNYGYTF.

This clonotype has at least ten counts. This chain's CDR3 is CASSLLGGSASTDTQYF. CDR3 DNA: TGCGCCAGCAGCTTATTGGGCGGGAGTGCTAGCACAGATACGCAGTATTTT. The chain couples TRBV5-1 to TRBJ2-3; TRBD2 matches 7 bases. Germline V CDR1 and CDR2: SGHRS, YFSETQ. With 2 bases clipped from V and 0 bases from J, the junction kept 9 bases outside the gene matches. This CDR3 spans 17 amino acids. The whole variable domain, filled in from reference TRBV5-1 and TRBJ2-3, reads KAGVTQTPRYLIKTRGQQVTLSCSPISGHRSVSWYQQTPGQGLQFLFEYFSETQRNKGNFPGRFSGRQFSNSRSEMNVSTLELGDSALYLCASSLLGGSASTDTQYFGPGTRLTVL.

The chain is built from TRBV10-2 and TRBJ1-2; 9 nucleotides match TRBD1. V lost 3 bases to trimming and J lost 3 bases; unmatched junction nucleotides: 8. This CDR3 is built from 16 residues. Per the germline V gene, CDR1 is WSHSY and CDR2 is SAAADI. In nucleotides, the CDR3 is TGCGCCAGCAGTGAACGACCGACAGGGGGATACTATGGCTACACCTTC. Translating it yields CASSERPTGGYYGYTF.

This clonotype counts as medium-sized (0.01 to 0.1%). The chain couples TRBV6-1 to TRBJ2-2; D unclear. The V gene's germline CDR1 is MNHNS and CDR2 SASEGT. V shed 6 bases and J shed 6 bases, with 11 bases lying between them. CDR3 length: 13 residues. CDR3 protein: CASSERSSGELFF. The CDR3 DNA reads TGTGCCAGCAGCGAACGGTCGTCCGGGGAGCTGTTTTTT.

This clonotype occurred many times. The chain uses TRBV28 and TRBJ1-3, with 10 bases fitting TRBD1. CDR1 MDHEN and CDR2 SYDVKM come from the germline V gene. The trim removed 2 bases at V and 2 bases at J, leaving 3 bases unmatched. The CDR3 extends over 16 amino acids. CDR3 DNA sequence: TGTGCCAGCAGTTTACTGACAGGGGGCCCTGGAAACACCATATATTTT. Amino acids: CASSLLTGGPGNTIYF.

The rearrangement links TRBV7-3 to TRBJ2-6; TRBD1 matches at 11 bases. Trimming removed 0 bases from V and 0 bases from J; junction bases left unmatched: 4. CDR1 is SGHTA and CDR2 is FQGTGA in the germline V gene. There are 19 residues in the CDR3. CDR3 amino acids: CASSLTGTGGSSGANVLTF. As DNA, the CDR3 is TGTGCCAGCAGCTTAACCGGGACAGGGGGTAGCTCTGGGGCCAACGTCCTGACTTTC. Complete variable domain (other parts from reference TRBV7-3 and TRBJ2-6): GAGVSQTPSNKVTEKGKYVELRCDPISGHTALYWYRQSLGQGPEFLIYFQGTGAADDSGLPNDRFFAVRPEGSVSTLKIQRTERGDSAVYLCASSLTGTGGSSGANVLTFGAGSRLTVL.

This clonotype is classed as medium-sized. Given a much more abundant clone one base away, this may be a read error. CDR3 nucleotide sequence: TGTGCCAGCAGTCTCGGGACCACTATCTACGAGCAGTTCTTC. It encodes CASSLGTTIYEQFF. This chain joins TRBV28 and TRBJ2-1; D tentatively reads TRBD1 or TRBD2 (5 bases each). From germline, CDR1 is MDHEN and CDR2 SYDVKM. This CDR3 is 14 amino acids long. Trimming stripped 5 bases from V and 10 bases from J, with 18 bases between. The whole variable domain, filled in from reference TRBV28 and TRBJ2-1, reads DVKVTQSSRYLVKRTGEKVFLECVQDMDHENMFWYRQDPGLGLRLIYFSYDVKMKEKGDIPEGYSVSREKKERFSLILESASTNQTSMYLCASSLGTTIYEQFFGPGTRLTVL.

V usage is TRBV7-2 and J usage is TRBJ2-1, with 10 bases identical to TRBD2. Germline lookup yields CDR1 SGHTA and CDR2 FQGNSA. Losses at the gene ends were 0 bases for V and 13 bases for J; bases not matched to a gene: 15. This CDR3 has 17 residues. CDR3 amino acids: CASSLAWRLAGQETQFF. In DNA, the CDR3 is TGTGCCAGCAGCTTAGCGTGGAGACTAGCGGGTCAAGAGACCCAGTTCTTC.

A word on this clonotype: The germline gene is not matched at one end of the junction; a read error may be the cause. This chain's CDR3 is CASSLERLNSPLHF. CDR3 nucleotide sequence: TGTGCCAGCAGCTTAGAACGGTTGAATTCACCCCTCCACTTC. J is TRBJ2-1 and V is TRBV7-2; D not resolved. Germline values: CDR1 SGHTA, CDR2 FQGNSA. The CDR3 has 14 residues.

A few counts support this clonotype. CDR3 residues: CASSAGPETGPLAEAFF. CDR3 in DNA: TGTGCCAGCAGCGCAGGACCAGAGACAGGTCCGTTGGCTGAAGCTTTCTTT. This chain connects TRBV9 to TRBJ1-1, with D possibly TRBD1 on 6 matching bases. Germline CDR1 reads SGDLS; CDR2 reads YYNGEE. The V end was cut by 3 bases, the J end by 6 bases, with 24 bases between. There are 17 residues in the CDR3.

The V gene is TRBV5-1, the J gene TRBJ1-2, with 7 nucleotides matching TRBD1. The CDR3 spans 14 residues. Trimming took 9 bases from V and 2 from J; bases not matched to a gene: 10. Germline V gene sequence: CDR1 SGHRS, CDR2 YFSETQ. The chain's CDR3 is CATRREGGNYGYTF. The CDR3 bases are TGCGCCACCCGACGGGAAGGGGGCAACTATGGCTACACCTTC.

J is TRBJ2-7 and V is TRBV7-2, with TRBD1 matching over 7 bases. V shed 5 bases and J 9 bases; nucleotides not matched to a gene: 16. The CDR3 is made up of 15 amino acids. Germline V gives CDR1 SGHTA, CDR2 FQGNSA. CDR3 sequence: CASSRGKGANSWQYF. In DNA form, the CDR3 reads TGTGCCAGCAGCCGCGGAAAGGGGGCAAATTCCTGGCAGTACTTC.

Points on this clonotype: At one of its ends the junction is not consistent with the germline gene, which may arise from a read error. This sequence joins TRBV7-7 and TRBJ2-1, with D possibly matching TRBD2 (7 bases). Gene TRBJ2-5 matches the end of the DNA better, so the J call may be wrong. Germline-derived CDR1 and CDR2 are SSHAT and FNYEAQ (reference sequence). The CDR3 has 14 residues. Written as DNA, the CDR3 is TGTGCTAGCAGCTTCGGGGGGCTAGGGGAGACCCAGTACTTC. Residues: CASSFGGLGETQYF.

The rearrangement links TRBV7-2 to TRBJ1-2; TRBD2 might be the D (7 bases). The DNA matches TRBJ2-7 better at its end, which makes the J call doubtful. CDR3 length: 13 residues. In germline, CDR1 is SGHTA, CDR2 FQGNSA. CDR3: CASRGASSYEQYF. In DNA, the CDR3 is TGTGCCAGCCGGGGGGCTAGCTCCTACGAGCAGTACTTC.

Concerning this clonotype: One junction end does not reproduce the germline sequence, and a read error may be involved. This chain joins TRBV4-1 and TRBJ2-1, with 11 bases matching TRBD2. The J call may be faulty, since TRBJ2-7 better matches the DNA end. Per the germline V gene, CDR1 is MGHRA and CDR2 is YSYEKL. This CDR3 has 17 residues. CDR3 sequence (DNA): TGTGCCAGCAGCCAAGATAAGGGTAGCGGGGGGGCCTACGAGCAGTACTTC. Translated, it gives CASSQDKGSGGAYEQYF.

The chain has TRBV7-2 and TRBJ2-5, with 9 bases identical to TRBD2. The last part of the DNA fits TRBJ2-7 better; the J call may be wrong. The CDR3 totals 14 residues. Germline V gene lookup returns CDR1 SGHTA and CDR2 FQGNSA. Written as DNA, the CDR3 is TGTGCCAGCAGCCCTCACAGCGGGGGGAACGAGCAGTACTTC. It encodes CASSPHSGGNEQYF.

Ten or more counts support this clonotype. The chain couples TRBV7-2 to TRBJ2-1; TRBD2 matches 12 bases. The CDR3 has 16 amino acids. Germline CDR1 SGHTA, CDR2 FQGNSA. With 5 bases clipped from V and 7 bases from J, the junction kept 9 bases outside the gene matches. The CDR3 DNA reads TGTGCCAGCAGCGACCGGACTAGCGGGACAAGGAATGAGCAGTTCTTC. Residues: CASSDRTSGTRNEQFF.

The chain is built from TRBV6-1 and TRBJ1-4, with 10 bases matching TRBD1. The end of the DNA aligns better with TRBJ1-5, so the J call may be wrong. The germline CDR1 and CDR2 sequences are MNHNS and SASEGT. This CDR3 region has 14 residues. The CDR3 protein is CASSRTGGNQPQHF. In DNA form, the CDR3 reads TGTGCCAGCAGTCGGACAGGGGGTAATCAGCCCCAGCATTTT.

This clonotype has a single count. A much larger clone lies a single base off, so this may be a read error. This chain joins TRBV6-1 and TRBJ1-6; D not resolved. CDR3 length equals 13 residues. Germline V lookup: CDR1 MNHNS, CDR2 SASEGT. The CDR3 DNA follows: TGTGCCAGCAGTGAAGAAGGCCATCAGCCCCAGAATTTT. Translated: CASSEEGHQPQNF.

This clonotype was counted at least ten times. This chain links TRBV6-2 or TRBV6-3 with TRBJ2-7; 9 bases agree with TRBD1. The CDR3 totals 17 residues. CDR1 and CDR2 (germline): MNHEY, SVGEGT. With V trimmed by 0 bases and J by 3 bases, 9 bases remained unmatched. The CDR3 bases are TGTGCCAGCAGTTACTCGAGGACAGGGGCAGGAATCTACGAGCAGTACTTC. Protein sequence: CASSYSRTGAGIYEQYF.

This chain links TRBV6-6 with TRBJ2-6, with TRBD2 matching over 8 bases. The J call may be incorrect, as the DNA end agrees better with TRBJ2-5. Germline values: CDR1 MNHNY, CDR2 SVGAGI (reference sequence). The CDR3 consists of 14 residues. The CDR3: CASSYGLAGETQYF. The CDR3 DNA sequence: TGTGCCAGCAGTTACGGGCTAGCGGGAGAGACCCAGTACTTC.

This rearrangement joins TRBV24-1 to TRBJ2-5; D may be TRBD2 (7 bases). V lost 5 bases to trimming and J lost 2 bases, with 14 bases between them. Germline assignment: CDR1 KGHDR and CDR2 SFDVKD. The CDR3 spans 15 residues. The chain's CDR3 is CATSGAGAAQETQYF. CDR3 nucleotides: TGTGCCACCAGTGGGGCGGGGGCCGCACAAGAGACCCAGTACTTC.

This clonotype was seen ten or more times. The J gene is TRBJ2-7, the V gene TRBV24-1; 9 bases align to TRBD1. This CDR3 comprises 13 residues. Germline lookup yields CDR1 KGHDR and CDR2 SFDVKD. With 12 bases clipped from V and 5 bases from J, the junction kept 10 bases outside the gene matches. The CDR3 bases are TGTGCCGCCTGCCGGGACAGGGTCCACGAGCAGTACTTC. This sequence encodes CAACRDRVHEQYF.

The rearrangement joins TRBV27 to TRBJ2-7; 8 bases fit TRBD1. J gave up 2 bases and V 4 bases, and 4 bases lay outside the gene matches. CDR3 length equals 14 residues. Germline lookup yields CDR1 MNHEY and CDR2 SMNVEV (reference sequence). As DNA, the CDR3 is TGTGCCAGCAGTTCGGGACAGGAGGCCTACGAGCAGTACTTC. Protein product: CASSSGQEAYEQYF.

The chain combines TRBV7-6 with TRBJ2-3; 7 bases map to TRBD1. The CDR3 contains 14 residues. CDR1 and CDR2 (germline): SGHVS, FNYEAQ. V lost 6 bases and J lost 4; bases outside the gene matches: 7. Here the CDR3 DNA reads TGTGCCAGCAGTTGGGACAGTTATGCAGATACGCAGTATTTT. This translates into CASSWDSYADTQYF.

This clonotype was found a few times. The CDR3 DNA reads as TGCGCCAGCAGCATCAGGGAGTTTCCCTACGAGCAGTACTTC. It translates to CASSIREFPYEQYF. The chain links TRBV5-1 to TRBJ2-4; D could derive from TRBD1 or TRBD2 (5 bases each). The tail of the sequence fits TRBJ2-7 better, so the J call may be wrong. Per germline, CDR1 SGHRS and CDR2 YFSETQ. The CDR3 spans 14 residues.

CDR3 residues: CASSLVRSSRGGYTF. The CDR3 DNA is TGTGCCAGCAGTTTAGTCCGTAGTTCTAGGGGCGGCTACACCTTC. This chain links TRBV12-3 or TRBV12-4 with TRBJ1-2, with D possibly being TRBD1 (5 bases). Trimming took off 1 base at V and 8 bases at J, with 17 bases between the two ends. CDR3 length equals 15 residues.